What follows are 14 T cell receptor beta chains derived from one specimen sequenced in a study of OX40 agonist ivuxolimab in advanced cancers. Produced via immunoSEQ multiplex PCR; TCRdb's table is partial and in-frame only. The table has approximately 70,000 clones, about 91% seen once; the top ten hold roughly 2.4%. Sequencing was performed on CD4+ or CD8+ T cells sorted from blood, taken in a trial of the OX40 agonist ivuxolimab. The receptors come from an adult with an advanced solid tumor such as melanoma, head and neck, liver or kidney cancer.

The genes are TRBV18 and TRBJ1-2; D call uncertain. V lost 0 bases and J 2 bases, leaving 7 bases between the germline ends. Germline lookup yields CDR1 KGHSH and CDR2 LQKENI. The CDR3 spans 14 residues. CDR3 sequence: CASSPPTVNYGYTF. CDR3 DNA sequence: TGTGCCAGCTCACCACCGACGGTAAACTATGGCTACACCTTC.

V and J are TRBV7-8 and TRBJ2-1; 8 positions agree with TRBD2. V lost 6 bases, J lost 6 bases, and 7 bases stayed unmatched. The length of the CDR3 is 14 residues. CDR1 SGHVS and CDR2 FQNEAQ come from the germline V gene. Written as DNA, the CDR3 is TGTGCCAGCAGTCCACTCGGGGGGGCCAATGAGCAGTTCTTC. It yields the protein CASSPLGGANEQFF. Looking up the rest from reference TRBV7-8 and TRBJ2-1 gives the full variable domain: GAGVSQSPRYKVAKRGQDVALRCDPISGHVSLFWYQQALGQGPEFLTYFQNEAQLDKSGLPSDRFFAERPEGSVSTLKIQRTQQEDSAVYLCASSPLGGANEQFFGPGTRLTVL.

The chain carries TRBV6-1 and TRBJ2-7; D call uncertain. The CDR3 contains 12 residues. V was pared by 2 bases and J by 5 bases, with 7 bases between. Germline V gives CDR1 MNHNS, CDR2 SASEGT. The CDR3 DNA sequence: TGTGCCAGCAGTGAAATAAGGAACGAGCAGTACTTC. Translating gives CASSEIRNEQYF.

The chain has TRBV19 and TRBJ1-4; no reliable D call. CDR1 LNHDA and CDR2 SQIVND come from the germline V gene (reference sequence). The CDR3 totals 17 residues. V was cut by 4 bases and J by 5 bases, with 20 bases left in between. The CDR3 loop reads CASSRLDRTQGNEKLFF. CDR3 nucleotides: TGTGCCAGTAGTAGACTCGACCGGACGCAAGGGAATGAAAAACTGTTTTTT. Drawing the rest from reference TRBV19 and TRBJ1-4, the complete variable domain is DGGITQSPKYLFRKEGQNVTLSCEQNLNHDAMYWYRQDPGQGLRLIYYSQIVNDFQKGDIAEGYSVSREKKESFPLTVTSAQKNPTAFYLCASSRLDRTQGNEKLFFGSGTQLSVL.

The rearrangement links TRBV5-8 to TRBJ1-6; tentative D call: TRBD1 (5 bases). Germline values: CDR1 SGHTS, CDR2 YDEGEE. Trimming shortened V by 0 bases and J by 10 bases, and 11 bases separated the two germline ends. This CDR3 contains 14 residues. CDR3 sequence: CASSLVRGGSPLHF. In DNA form, the CDR3 reads TGTGCCAGCAGCTTGGTAAGGGGTGGGTCACCCCTCCACTTT.

This chain connects TRBV2 to TRBJ2-1; 7 bases agree with TRBD1. V dropped 6 bases and J dropped 6; count of bases not matched to a gene: 8. The CDR3 sequence is 14 residues long. Looked up from germline, CDR1 is SNHLY and CDR2 is FYNNEI. The CDR3 loop is CASSQDRVSNEQFF. CDR3 DNA sequence: TGTGCCAGCAGCCAAGACAGGGTGAGCAATGAGCAGTTCTTC. The whole variable domain, filled in from reference TRBV2 and TRBJ2-1, reads EPEVTQTPSHQVTQMGQEVILRCVPISNHLYFYWYRQILGQKVEFLVSFYNNEISEKSEIFDDQFSVERPDGSNFTLKIRSTKLEDSAMYFCASSQDRVSNEQFFGPGTRLTVL.

The chain is built from TRBV5-5 and TRBJ1-3, with a tentative D call TRBD1 (6 bases). V was trimmed by 4 bases and J by 8 bases, leaving 16 bases between them. Germline V gene data show CDR1 as SGHKS and CDR2 as YYEKEE (reference sequence). The CDR3 has 14 amino acids. The CDR3 DNA reads as TGTGCCAGCAGCACCTTACAGGGAGAAGACACCATATATTTT. Protein: CASSTLQGEDTIYF.

V usage is TRBV7-3 and J usage is TRBJ2-2; D may be TRBD1 (6 bases). Trimming stripped 4 bases from V and 2 bases from J, with 17 bases between. CDR1 is SGHTA, CDR2 FQGTGA, per germline. The CDR3 sequence is 17 residues long. CDR3 sequence reads: CASSSVHGGANTGELFF. The DNA of the CDR3 is TGTGCCAGCAGCTCAGTGCATGGGGGCGCAAACACCGGGGAGCTGTTTTTT.

In the case of this clone: An end of the junction differs from the germline gene, which may be a read error. This sequence joins TRBV7-7 and TRBJ2-5, with 7 bases fitting TRBD1. The CDR3 has 15 amino acids. Germline V gene data show CDR1 as SSHAT and CDR2 as FNYEAQ (reference sequence). Here the CDR3 reads CASSLGRQGSETQYF. The CDR3 bases are TGTGCTAGCAGCTTAGGCCGACAGGGTTCAGAGACCCAGTACTTC.

The chain couples TRBV6-1 to TRBJ1-2; possibly TRBD1 for D (5 bases). The CDR3 is 12 residues long. Trimming removed 8 bases at V and 3 bases at J, with 10 bases between. The V gene's germline CDR1 is MNHNS and CDR2 SASEGT. CDR3 in amino acids: CASRQRYYGYTF. The CDR3 DNA reads TGTGCCAGCCGACAGCGGTACTATGGCTACACCTTC.

This chain joins TRBV6-5 and TRBJ2-7, with 13 nucleotides matching TRBD2. The V gene end was trimmed by 4 bases and the J gene end by 6 bases; junction bases not matched to a gene: 9. Germline V gene sequence: CDR1 MNHEY, CDR2 SVGAGI. This CDR3 has 16 amino acids. DNA of the CDR3: TGTGCCAGCAGTTCCCCCGGGACTAGCGGGAAGGGCGAGCAGTACTTC. It encodes CASSSPGTSGKGEQYF.

This sequence joins TRBV6-1 and TRBJ2-7, with a tentative D call TRBD2 (5 bases). V lost 1 base, J lost 4 bases, and 8 bases lay in between. CDR1 and CDR2 from the germline V gene are MNHNS and SASEGT. The CDR3 covers 13 residues. CDR3 nucleotides: TGTGCCAGCAGTGAAGTAGCGACGTACGAGCAGTACTTC. Amino acids: CASSEVATYEQYF.

The chain joins TRBV2 to TRBJ2-7; D call uncertain. The V gene lost 6 bases and the J gene lost 0 bases, with 6 bases spanning the gap. Germline CDR1 and CDR2: SNHLY and FYNNEI. CDR3 size: 12 residues. Written as DNA, the CDR3 is TGTGCCAGCAGGGACGACTCCTACGAGCAGTACTTC. It yields the protein CASRDDSYEQYF.

The genes are TRBV7-2 and TRBJ1-1; D is perhaps TRBD1 (6 bases). The V gene's germline CDR1 is SGHTA and CDR2 FQGNSA. The CDR3 extends over 14 amino acids. The ends were cut back, 7 bases at V and 4 bases at J, with 16 bases in the middle. The CDR3 loop is CASTFQGQSTEAFF. The CDR3 coding sequence is TGTGCCAGCACCTTTCAGGGGCAGAGCACTGAAGCTTTCTTT.